Below, one T cell receptor beta chain is given with its context. Its antigen is still unknown. The TCR beta profiling, which covered VDJ combination and CDR3 sequence, was carried out using genomic DNA as the template. MiXCR, applied by TCRdb to the reads, yields one record per CDR3 protein. The sample lists some 200,000 distinct CDR3 sequences, less than 75% seen once, with under 60% in the top ten. CDR1 is LNHDA, CDR2 SQIVND, per germline (reference sequence). The CDR3 contains 12 residues. The V end was cut by 2 bases, the J end by 9 bases, with 8 bases between. Sequencing was done on patients that had shown CD8+CD57+ cell expansion by flow cytometry. This entry comes from a study of CD8+CD57+ T cells in acquired aplastic anemia. General study points: Patient and control CD8+ Simpson's diversity was not significantly different.

What was sequenced was sorted CD4+, CD8+, or CD8+CD57+ T cells (not recorded which) from PBMCs. The clonotype originates from a human donor with aplastic anemia. The chain is built from TRBV19 and TRBJ1-5, with D hard to call. The CDR3: CASSILKGPQHF. As DNA, the CDR3 is TGTGCCAGTAGTATACTGAAGGGGCCCCAGCATTTT.